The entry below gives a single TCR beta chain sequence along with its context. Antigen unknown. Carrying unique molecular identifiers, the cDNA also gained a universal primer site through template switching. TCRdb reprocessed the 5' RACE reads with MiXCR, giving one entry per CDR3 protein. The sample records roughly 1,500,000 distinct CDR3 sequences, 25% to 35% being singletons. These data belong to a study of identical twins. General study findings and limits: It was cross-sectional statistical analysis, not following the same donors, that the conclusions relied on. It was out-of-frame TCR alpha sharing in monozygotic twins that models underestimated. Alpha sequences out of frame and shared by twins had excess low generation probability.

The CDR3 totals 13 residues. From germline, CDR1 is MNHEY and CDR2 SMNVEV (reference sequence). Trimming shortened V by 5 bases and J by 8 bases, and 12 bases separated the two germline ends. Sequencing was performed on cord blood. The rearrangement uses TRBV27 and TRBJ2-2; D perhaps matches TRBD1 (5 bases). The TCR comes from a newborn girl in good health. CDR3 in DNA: TGTGCCAGCAGTCCGACAGTTGCGGGGGAGCTGTTTTTT. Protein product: CASSPTVAGELFF.